This T cell receptor beta chain appears in the sequencing data of a study of T cell repertoires in cytomegalovirus infection. About the study: An indication of both CMV infection and matching HLA type came from public TCR beta signatures. Points from the study as a whole: The response measured ex vivo was dominated by TCR beta clonotypes (HLA-C-restricted and CMV-specific).

Details on this clonotype: Antigen: not known.

The CDR3 is 16 amino acids. V gave up 5 bases and J gave up 1 base; unmatched junction bases: 7. Germline CDR1 reads DFQATT; CDR2 reads SNEGSKA (reference sequence). TCRdb recomputed calls from the reads with MiXCR, one row per CDR3 protein. This table holds approximately 500,000 distinct CDR3 sequences, 30% to 40% found once. This chain joins TRBV20-1 and TRBJ2-1; TRBD2 matches at 11 bases. The TCR was taken from a human donor in good health (CMV status not recorded). Some clones in this sample may be carry-over from other donors' samples. The source material was cultured PBMCs, sampled from culture after CMV antigen stimulation. Written as DNA, the CDR3 is TGCAGTGCTCTAAATAGCGGGAGGGGATCCTACAATGAGCAGTTCTTC. Translating gives CSALNSGRGSYNEQFF.